The present entry profiles one T cell receptor (beta chain) with its context. Added by template switching were UMIs that each held a 6-nucleotide sample barcode. TCRdb reprocessed the 5' RACE reads and keeps a single row for each CDR3 protein, giving no DNA. This table lists fewer than 400,000 distinct CDR3 sequences. The sample comes from a study of monozygotic twins with inflammatory bowel disease. Germline CDR1 ENHRY, CDR2 SYGVKD. There are 19 residues in the CDR3. Sequencing input: blood. This sequence joins TRBV10-3 and TRBJ1-2; TCRdb names TRBD1, which stays unverified in the absence of DNA. This receptor was taken from a human donor with ulcerative colitis or Crohn's disease, or a healthy co-twin of an affected twin (not recorded which). The CDR3: CAISDLVGQSENTNYGYTF.